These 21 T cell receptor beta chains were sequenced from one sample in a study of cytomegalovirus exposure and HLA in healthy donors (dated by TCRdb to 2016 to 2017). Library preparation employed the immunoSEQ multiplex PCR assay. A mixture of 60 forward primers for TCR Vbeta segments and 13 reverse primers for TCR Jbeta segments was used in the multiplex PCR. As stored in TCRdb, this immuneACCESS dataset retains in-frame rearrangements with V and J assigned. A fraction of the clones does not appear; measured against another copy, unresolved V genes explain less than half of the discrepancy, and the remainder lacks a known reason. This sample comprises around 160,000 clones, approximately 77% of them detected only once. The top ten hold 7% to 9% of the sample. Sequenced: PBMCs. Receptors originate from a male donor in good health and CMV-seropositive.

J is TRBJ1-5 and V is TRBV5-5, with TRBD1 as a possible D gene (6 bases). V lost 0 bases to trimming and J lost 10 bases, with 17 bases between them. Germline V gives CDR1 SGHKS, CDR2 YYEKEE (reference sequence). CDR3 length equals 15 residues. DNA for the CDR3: TGTGCCAGCAGCTTGGAAGGGGGTAGAATGGAACCCCAGCATTTT. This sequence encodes CASSLEGGRMEPQHF. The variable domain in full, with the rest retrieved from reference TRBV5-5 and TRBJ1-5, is DAGVTQSPTHLIKTRGQQVTLRCSPISGHKSVSWYQQVLGQGPQFIFQYYEKEERGRGNFPDRFSARQFPNYSSELNVNALLLGDSALYLCASSLEGGRMEPQHFGDGTRLSIL.

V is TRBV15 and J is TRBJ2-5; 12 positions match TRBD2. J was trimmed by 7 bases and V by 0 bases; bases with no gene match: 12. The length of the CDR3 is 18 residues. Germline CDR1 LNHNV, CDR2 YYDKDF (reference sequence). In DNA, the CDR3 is TGTGCCACCAGCAGAGATGCTCGGGGACTAGCGGGCATGGGGACCCAGTACTTC. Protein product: CATSRDARGLAGMGTQYF.

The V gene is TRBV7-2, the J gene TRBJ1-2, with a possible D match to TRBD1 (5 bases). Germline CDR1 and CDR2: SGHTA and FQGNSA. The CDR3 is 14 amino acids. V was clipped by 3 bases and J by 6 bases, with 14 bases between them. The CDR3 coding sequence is TGTGCCAGCAGCTTGAGTCGGACAACCCATGGCTACACCTTC. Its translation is CASSLSRTTHGYTF.

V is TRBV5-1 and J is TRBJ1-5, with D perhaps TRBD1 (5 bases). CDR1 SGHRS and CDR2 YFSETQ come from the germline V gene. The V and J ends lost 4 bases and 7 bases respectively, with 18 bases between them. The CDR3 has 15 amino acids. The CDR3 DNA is TGCGCCAGCAGCCCGGGCGGGGGGAGAAGACAGCCCCAGCATTTT. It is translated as CASSPGGGRRQPQHF. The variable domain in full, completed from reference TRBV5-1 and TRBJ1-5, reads KAGVTQTPRYLIKTRGQQVTLSCSPISGHRSVSWYQQTPGQGLQFLFEYFSETQRNKGNFPGRFSGRQFSNSRSEMNVSTLELGDSALYLCASSPGGGRRQPQHFGDGTRLSIL.

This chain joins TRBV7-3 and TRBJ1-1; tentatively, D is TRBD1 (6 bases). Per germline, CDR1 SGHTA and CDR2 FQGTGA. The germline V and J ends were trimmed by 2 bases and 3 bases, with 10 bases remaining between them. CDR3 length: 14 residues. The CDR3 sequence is CASSLGQGHTEAFF. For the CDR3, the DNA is TGTGCCAGCAGCTTAGGTCAGGGGCACACTGAAGCTTTCTTT.

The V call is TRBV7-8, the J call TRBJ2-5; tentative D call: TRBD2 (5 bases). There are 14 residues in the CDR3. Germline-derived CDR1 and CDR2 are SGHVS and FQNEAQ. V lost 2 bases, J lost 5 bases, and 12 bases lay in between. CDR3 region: CASSLKRGKETQYF. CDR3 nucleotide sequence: TGTGCCAGCAGCTTAAAAAGAGGGAAGGAGACCCAGTACTTC. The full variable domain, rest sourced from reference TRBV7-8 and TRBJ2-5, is GAGVSQSPRYKVAKRGQDVALRCDPISGHVSLFWYQQALGQGPEFLTYFQNEAQLDKSGLPSDRFFAERPEGSVSTLKIQRTQQEDSAVYLCASSLKRGKETQYFGPGTRLLVL.

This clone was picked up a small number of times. The CDR3 loop reads CASSFPQGAVSMNTEAFF. CDR3 DNA sequence: TGTGCCAGCAGTTTTCCTCAGGGGGCGGTTAGTATGAACACTGAAGCTTTCTTT. This sequence joins TRBV28 and TRBJ1-1; TRBD1 matches at 8 bases. Germline loops: CDR1 MDHEN, CDR2 SYDVKM. The junction had 12 bases not matched to a gene; V was cut back by 3 bases and J by 0 bases. This CDR3 is built from 18 residues.

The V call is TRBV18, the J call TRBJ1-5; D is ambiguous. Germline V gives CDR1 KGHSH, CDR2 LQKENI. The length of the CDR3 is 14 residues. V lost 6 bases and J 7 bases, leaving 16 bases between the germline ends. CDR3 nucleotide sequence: TGTGCCAGCTCCGCGTCTCTTAGTAACCAGCCCCAGCATTTT. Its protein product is CASSASLSNQPQHF. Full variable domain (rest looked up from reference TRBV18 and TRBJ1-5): NAGVMQNPRHLVRRRGQEARLRCSPMKGHSHVYWYRQLPEEGLKFMVYLQKENIIDESGMPKERFSAEFPKEGPSILRIQQVVRGDSAAYFCASSASLSNQPQHFGDGTRLSIL.

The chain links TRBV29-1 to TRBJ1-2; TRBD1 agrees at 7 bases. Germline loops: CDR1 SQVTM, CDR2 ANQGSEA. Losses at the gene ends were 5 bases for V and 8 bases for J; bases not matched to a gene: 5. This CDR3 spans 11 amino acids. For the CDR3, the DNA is TGCAGCGTTAACAGGGGAGAGGGCTACACCTTC. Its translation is CSVNRGEGYTF.

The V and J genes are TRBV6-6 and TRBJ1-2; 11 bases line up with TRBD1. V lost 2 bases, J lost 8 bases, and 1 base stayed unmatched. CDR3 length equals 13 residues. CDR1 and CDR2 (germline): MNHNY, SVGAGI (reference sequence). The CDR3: CASSYGTGGGYTF. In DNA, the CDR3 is TGTGCCAGCAGTTACGGGACAGGGGGAGGCTACACCTTC.

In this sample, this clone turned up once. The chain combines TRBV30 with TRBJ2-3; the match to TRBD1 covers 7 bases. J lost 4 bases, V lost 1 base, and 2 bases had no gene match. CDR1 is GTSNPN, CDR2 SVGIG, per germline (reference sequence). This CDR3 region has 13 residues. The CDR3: CAWSGQGSDTQYF. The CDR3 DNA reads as TGTGCCTGGAGTGGACAGGGCTCAGATACGCAGTATTTT.

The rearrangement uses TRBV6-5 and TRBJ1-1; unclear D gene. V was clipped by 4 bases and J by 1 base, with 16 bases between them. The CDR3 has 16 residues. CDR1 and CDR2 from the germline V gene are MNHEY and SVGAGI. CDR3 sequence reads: CASSFTGMLENTEAFF. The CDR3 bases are TGTGCCAGCAGTTTCACCGGGATGCTTGAGAACACTGAAGCTTTCTTT.

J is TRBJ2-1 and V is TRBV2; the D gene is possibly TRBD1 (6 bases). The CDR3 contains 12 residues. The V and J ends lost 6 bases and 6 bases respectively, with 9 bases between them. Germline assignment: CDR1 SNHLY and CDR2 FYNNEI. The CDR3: CASREQGNEQFF. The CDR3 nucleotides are TGTGCCAGCAGGGAACAGGGCAATGAGCAGTTCTTC.

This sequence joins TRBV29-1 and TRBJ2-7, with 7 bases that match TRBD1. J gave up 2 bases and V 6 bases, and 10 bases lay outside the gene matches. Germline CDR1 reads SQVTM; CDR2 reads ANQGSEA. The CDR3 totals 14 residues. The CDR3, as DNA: TGCAGCGTCGTTACAGGGGAAGGAACCTACGAGCAGTACTTC. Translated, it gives CSVVTGEGTYEQYF.

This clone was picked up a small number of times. Here the CDR3 DNA reads TGTGCCAGCAGCCCCGACACAACCTTTGAAGCTTTCTTT. Its protein product is CASSPDTTFEAFF. This chain connects TRBV6-5 to TRBJ1-1; D is uncertain. The CDR3 is 13 amino acids. Trimming removed 6 bases at V and 7 bases at J, with 15 bases between. Looked up from germline, CDR1 is MNHEY and CDR2 is SVGAGI.

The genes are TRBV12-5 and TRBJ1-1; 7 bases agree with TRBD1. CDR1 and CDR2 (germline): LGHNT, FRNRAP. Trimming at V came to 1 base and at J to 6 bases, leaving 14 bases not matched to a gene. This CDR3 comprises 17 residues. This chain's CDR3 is CASGLEPTGVTGSEAFF. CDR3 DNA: TGTGCTAGTGGTTTGGAGCCAACAGGGGTGACAGGGTCTGAAGCTTTCTTT. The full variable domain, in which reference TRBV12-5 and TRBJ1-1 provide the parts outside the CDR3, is DARVTQTPRHKVTEMGQEVTMRCQPILGHNTVFWYRQTMMQGLELLAYFRNRAPLDDSGMPKDRFSAEMPDATLATLKIQPSEPRDSAVYFCASGLEPTGVTGSEAFFGQGTRLTVV.

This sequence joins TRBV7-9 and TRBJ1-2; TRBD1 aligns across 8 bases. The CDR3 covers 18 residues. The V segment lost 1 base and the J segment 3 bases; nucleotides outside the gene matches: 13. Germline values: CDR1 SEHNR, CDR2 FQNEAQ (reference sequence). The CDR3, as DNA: TGTGCCAGCAGCTTAGTAGGAGGTCCGATGACAGGGGACTATGGCTACACCTTC. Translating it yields CASSLVGGPMTGDYGYTF.

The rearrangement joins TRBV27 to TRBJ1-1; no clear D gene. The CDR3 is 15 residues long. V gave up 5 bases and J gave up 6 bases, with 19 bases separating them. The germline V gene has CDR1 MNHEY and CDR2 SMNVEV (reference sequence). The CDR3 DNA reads TGTGCCAGCAGTCCCCAGCGAGCGGCGAGCCCTGAAGCTTTCTTT. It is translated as CASSPQRAASPEAFF.

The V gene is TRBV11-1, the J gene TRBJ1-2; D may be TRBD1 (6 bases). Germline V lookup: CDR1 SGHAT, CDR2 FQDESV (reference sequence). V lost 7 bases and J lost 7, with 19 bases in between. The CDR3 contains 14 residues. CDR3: CASTSSRTDRGYTF. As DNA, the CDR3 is TGTGCCAGCACCTCGTCCCGGACAGATCGTGGCTACACCTTC.

The CDR3 region has the DNA TGTGCCAGCAGCCCCAGGGATTGGGGGCCTGAGACCCAGTACTTC. Translated, it gives CASSPRDWGPETQYF. This chain links TRBV7-8 with TRBJ2-5, with a tentative D call TRBD1 (6 bases). CDR3 size: 15 residues. Looked up from germline, CDR1 is SGHVS and CDR2 is FQNEAQ. The V end was cut by 5 bases, the J end by 5 bases, with 18 bases between.

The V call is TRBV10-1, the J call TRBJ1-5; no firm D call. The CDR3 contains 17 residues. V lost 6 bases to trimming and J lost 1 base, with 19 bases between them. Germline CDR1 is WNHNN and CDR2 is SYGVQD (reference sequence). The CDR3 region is CASRSGPPRGSNQPQHF. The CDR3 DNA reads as TGCGCCAGCAGATCCGGGCCCCCACGCGGGAGCAATCAGCCCCAGCATTTT.